These 29 T cell receptor beta chains were all obtained from the same sample, sequenced in a study of read filtering for tumor transcriptome and immune sequencing. This library used approximately 0.4 ug RNA and molecular barcoded adaptors spanning alpha/delta and beta/gamma chains. TCRdb used MiXCR to reprocess the reads, holding one entry per CDR3 protein. The data contain 20,000 to 30,000 distinct CDR3 sequences, around a fifth of them singletons. The material sequenced was a population of CD138-negative cells sorted from bone marrow. Receptors were obtained from a donor at least 40 years old with multiple myeloma.

This clonotype is a singleton in its sample. The chain employs TRBV6-2 or TRBV6-3 and TRBJ1-1, with D unresolved. Trimming took 4 bases from V and 5 from J, leaving 14 bases between them. Germline CDR1 and CDR2: MNHEY and SVGEGT. CDR3 length equals 14 residues. In DNA, the CDR3 is TGTGCCAGCAGTTCTATGGGGAGGGAAACTGAAGCTTTCTTT. It translates to CASSSMGRETEAFF.

As for this clonotype: It may be a read error: a sequence one base away is much more abundant. V usage is TRBV12-3 or TRBV12-4 and J usage is TRBJ2-5; tentative D call: TRBD1 (5 bases). The CDR3 extends over 15 amino acids. CDR3 residues: CASSLSPGPPEAQYF. As DNA, the CDR3 is TGTGCCAGCAGTTTGTCTCCAGGGCCCCCAGAGGCCCAGTACTTC.

Note on this clonotype: A read error is possible here, since a much larger clone lies one base away. The genes are TRBV7-8 and TRBJ2-6, with 8 positions matching TRBD2. Germline V gene sequence: CDR1 SGHVS, CDR2 FQNEAQ. This CDR3 is built from 18 residues. The CDR3 nucleotides are TGTGCCAGCAGCAGTAGCGGGACGGAGGTACCTGGGGCCAGCGTCCTGACTTTC. This translates into CASSSSGTEVPGASVLTF.

Of note for this clonotype: This sequence may be a read error, since a much larger clone differs from it by one base. The CDR3 protein is CANTSSGGVETQYF. The CDR3 coding sequence is TGTGCCAACACCTCCAGCGGGGGGGTAGAGACCCAGTACTTC. This rearrangement joins TRBV28 to TRBJ2-5; 10 nucleotides line up with TRBD2. Germline V gene lookup returns CDR1 MDHEN and CDR2 SYDVKM. The junction had 9 bases not matched to a gene; V was cut back by 10 bases and J by 4 bases. The length of the CDR3 is 14 residues.

This clonotype was observed at least ten times. One end of the junction does not line up with germline, which may come from a read error. The rearrangement links TRBV7-7 to TRBJ2-3, with D possibly called TRBD1 or TRBD2 (5 bases each). This CDR3 is built from 16 residues. Germline values: CDR1 SSHAT, CDR2 FNYEAQ (reference sequence). CDR3 bases: TGTGCTAGCAGCTTAGCGCCCGGGGCCGACAAAAATACGCAGTATTTT. It codes for CASSLAPGADKNTQYF.

This clonotype was detected many times. V usage is TRBV2 and J usage is TRBJ2-1, with TRBD1 identical over 11 bases. V was pared by 5 bases and J by 4 bases, with 7 bases of the junction left unmatched. CDR3 length: 16 residues. CDR1 is SNHLY and CDR2 is FYNNEI in the germline V gene. The CDR3 nucleotides read TGTGCCAGCAGTTCCGGACAGGGGGCTTCGTACAATGAGCAGTTCTTC. Translation gives CASSSGQGASYNEQFF.

This clonotype was counted many times. Here the CDR3 reads CASSLGTSYNEQYF. The CDR3 bases are TGTGCCAGCAGCCTCGGGACTAGCTACAACGAGCAGTACTTC. The chain has TRBV4-2 and TRBJ2-7; TRBD2 matches 9 bases. V gave up 4 bases and J gave up 5 bases; unmatched junction bases: 6. This CDR3 spans 14 amino acids. Per the germline V gene, CDR1 is LGHNA and CDR2 is YNFKEQ.

Many counts were recorded for this clonotype. The chain is built from TRBV7-8 and TRBJ1-1, with D unresolved. Trimming cost V 2 bases and J 1 base, with 14 bases left between them. This CDR3 comprises 16 residues. Germline V gene lookup returns CDR1 SGHVS and CDR2 FQNEAQ. The CDR3, as DNA: TGTGCCAGCAGCTTACGGGCCGTTTCGGGGAACACTGAAGCTTTCTTT. This gives the protein CASSLRAVSGNTEAFF.

This clonotype was counted ten times or more. This rearrangement joins TRBV12-3 or TRBV12-4 to TRBJ2-5; D possibly corresponds to TRBD1 (5 bases). CDR3 length equals 15 residues. V dropped 3 bases and J dropped 4 bases, with 15 bases sitting between them. The CDR3 sequence is CASSLSPGPPETQYF. CDR3 nucleotide sequence: TGTGCCAGCAGTTTGTCTCCAGGGCCCCCAGAGACCCAGTACTTC.

Remarks on this clonotype: The junction departs from the called germline gene at one end, perhaps through a read error. The chain links TRBV11-3 to TRBJ2-2, with D unresolved. CDR1 and CDR2 from the germline V gene are SGHNT and YENEEA. The CDR3 has 14 amino acids. CDR3 region: CSSSLSRLAGELFF. The CDR3 nucleotides read TGTTCCAGCAGCTTATCCCGGCTAGCCGGGGAGCTGTTTTTT.

The table lists this clonotype with many counts. The rearrangement links TRBV2 to TRBJ2-1; 7 bases are shared with TRBD2. The CDR3 length is 16 residues. V was pared by 6 bases and J by 0 bases, with 8 bases of the junction left unmatched. Germline loops: CDR1 SNHLY, CDR2 FYNNEI. The CDR3 sequence: CASSGRAGDSYNEQFF. The CDR3 DNA reads TGTGCCAGCAGCGGCCGTGCGGGGGACTCCTACAATGAGCAGTTCTTC.

This clonotype has at least ten counts. The chain recombines TRBV4-1 with TRBJ1-1; D gene unclear. Trimming left V 4 bases short and J 6 bases short, with 12 bases between. In germline, CDR1 is MGHRA, CDR2 YSYEKL. The CDR3 has 13 residues. CDR3 bases: TGCGCCAGCAGCCGGCCGCGGATGGCTGAAGCTTTCTTT. It translates to CASSRPRMAEAFF.

In its sample, this clonotype was seen many times. The chain combines TRBV28 with TRBJ1-2; the D is unclear. V lost 6 bases to trimming and J lost 1 base, with 12 bases between them. Germline values: CDR1 MDHEN, CDR2 SYDVKM. This CDR3 contains 14 residues. The CDR3 DNA follows: TGTGCCAGCAGCCTGTACAGATTTAACTATGGCTACACCTTC. It codes for CASSLYRFNYGYTF.

In its sample, this clonotype was seen once. Possible read error: a much larger clone is one base away. This rearrangement joins TRBV10-3 to TRBJ1-1; 7 bases are shared with TRBD1. The CDR3 loop spans 13 amino acids. V lost 4 bases, J lost 5 bases, and 4 bases stayed unmatched. CDR1 is ENHRY, CDR2 SYGVKD, per germline. The CDR3 nucleotides read TGTGCCATCAGTGGACAGGGACGGACTGAAGCTTTCTTT. Translated, it gives CAISGQGRTEAFF.

This clonotype was observed many times. This chain joins TRBV3-1 and TRBJ1-1; 7 nucleotides match TRBD1. Germline V gives CDR1 LGHDT, CDR2 YNNKEL (reference sequence). The CDR3 sequence is 13 residues long. The V segment lost 1 base and the J segment 4 bases; nucleotides outside the gene matches: 0. CDR3 sequence reads: CASSQGTGTEAFF. Written as DNA, the CDR3 is TGTGCCAGCAGCCAAGGGACAGGCACTGAAGCTTTCTTT.

As for this clonotype: A much larger clone differs from this one at a single base, so this may be a read error. The CDR3 carries no conserved terminal phenylalanine or tryptophan, so it likely arises from a read error. The DNA for the CDR3 is TGTGCCAGCAGCACCGGACAGGCGGAGACCCAGTACTAC. Protein product: CASSTGQAETQYY. This chain connects TRBV7-7 to TRBJ2-5; 7 nucleotides match TRBD1. This CDR3 contains 13 residues. V lost 5 bases and J lost 5; bases outside the gene matches: 5. From germline, CDR1 is SSHAT and CDR2 FNYEAQ (reference sequence).

This clonotype occurred many times. The V call is TRBV4-1, the J call TRBJ2-2; TRBD1 might be the D (6 bases). V lost 4 bases and J lost 2, with 11 bases in between. CDR1 and CDR2 from the germline V gene are MGHRA and YSYEKL. This CDR3 has 15 amino acids. CDR3 in amino acids: CASSLPDRNTGELFF. CDR3 sequence (DNA): TGCGCCAGCAGCCTCCCGGACAGAAACACCGGGGAGCTGTTTTTT.

For this clonotype: This CDR3 is missing its conserved last phenylalanine or tryptophan, likely due to a read error. V usage is TRBV12-3 or TRBV12-4 and J usage is TRBJ2-5; 11 nucleotides align to TRBD1. J lost 3 bases, V lost 5 bases, and 5 bases had no gene match. The CDR3 sequence is 15 residues long. The CDR3 DNA sequence: TGTGCCAGCAGTAAGGGGACAGGGGGAAAAGAGACCCAGTACCTC. It specifies CASSKGTGGKETQYL.

This clonotype has ten or more counts. The chain has TRBV6-1 and TRBJ2-1, with D unresolved. Trimming cost V 5 bases and J 4 bases, with 15 bases left between them. This CDR3 is 15 amino acids long. The germline V gene has CDR1 MNHNS and CDR2 SASEGT. CDR3 sequence reads: CASSYSEGYYNEQFF. CDR3 coding DNA: TGTGCCAGCAGTTACTCGGAAGGGTATTACAATGAGCAGTTCTTC.

This chain uses TRBV7-9 with TRBJ2-4; D gene unclear. The CDR3 runs 18 residues. The V gene's germline CDR1 is SEHNR and CDR2 FQNEAQ (reference sequence). The germline V and J ends were trimmed by 2 bases and 0 bases, with 17 bases remaining between them. CDR3 bases: TGTGCCAGCAGCTTAAGGCGGAACTCGCCGCTAGCCAAAAACATTCAGTACTTC. This gives the protein CASSLRRNSPLAKNIQYF.

This clonotype was seen many times. The rearrangement uses TRBV7-3 and TRBJ2-5; weak D call: TRBD2 (6 bases). The germline CDR1 and CDR2 sequences are SGHTA and FQGTGA. The CDR3 covers 14 residues. V lost 1 base to trimming and J lost 3 bases, with 9 bases between them. The CDR3 sequence: CASSLSGTEETQYF. The CDR3 bases are TGTGCCAGCAGCTTAAGCGGGACTGAAGAGACCCAGTACTTC.

Sample share makes this clonotype medium-sized (0.01 to 0.1%). The chain recombines TRBV11-1 with TRBJ2-1; D might be TRBD2 (6 bases). The V gene lost 2 bases and the J gene lost 4 bases, with 12 bases spanning the gap. CDR1 and CDR2 from the germline V gene are SGHAT and FQDESV (reference sequence). The CDR3 sequence is 15 residues long. The CDR3 sequence: CASSLRGDSYNEQFF. The CDR3 DNA follows: TGTGCCAGCAGCTTACGAGGGGACTCGTACAATGAGCAGTTCTTC.

This clonotype has at least ten counts. The chain carries TRBV5-1 and TRBJ1-1; TRBD1 matches 7 bases. CDR3 size: 13 residues. Trimming cost V 7 bases and J 1 base; bases outside gene matches: 4. Germline CDR1 reads SGHRS; CDR2 reads YFSETQ. DNA of the CDR3: TGCGCCAGCTTCGGACAGGAGAACACTGAAGCTTTCTTT. Translated: CASFGQENTEAFF.

The chain uses TRBV5-5 and TRBJ1-5; 9 bases line up with TRBD1. Per germline, CDR1 SGHKS and CDR2 YYEKEE (reference sequence). The CDR3 is made up of 15 amino acids. V was clipped by 4 bases and J by 4 bases; unmatched bases: 6. Written as DNA, the CDR3 is TGTGCCAGCAGCCTACGGACAGGGGTAAATCAGCCCCAGCATTTT. Translating gives CASSLRTGVNQPQHF.

Worth noting for this clonotype: This CDR3 fails to terminate in the conserved phenylalanine or tryptophan, so it likely reflects a read error. No DNA is shown, since the ends of the CDR3 on it are uncertain; the CDR3 is the one TCRdb lists. V gene TRBV6-1 combines with J gene TRBJ2-7; the table's D call, TRBD2, was not checked against the DNA. Ends included, the CDR3 has 12 residues. Looked up from germline, CDR1 is MNHNS and CDR2 is SASEGT. This CDR3 is CASSEAGRESRL.

V is TRBV30 and J is TRBJ1-1; 8 positions agree with TRBD1. With 1 base clipped from V and 3 bases from J, the junction kept 7 bases outside the gene matches. The CDR3 is made up of 15 amino acids. Germline assignment: CDR1 GTSNPN and CDR2 SVGIG (reference sequence). Written as DNA, the CDR3 is TGTGCCTGGAGTGAAGAGGACAGGGATGACACTGAAGCTTTCTTT. Residues: CAWSEEDRDDTEAFF.

This clonotype was counted many times. CDR3 in amino acids: CASSFPSSGANVLTF. The CDR3 nucleotides are TGTGCCAGCAGCTTTCCATCCTCTGGGGCCAACGTCCTGACTTTC. The chain has TRBV6-6 and TRBJ2-6, with D hard to call. The CDR3 spans 15 residues. Trimming removed 6 bases at V and 0 bases at J, with 9 bases between. Germline V CDR1 and CDR2: MNHNY, SVGAGI (reference sequence).

In this sample, this clonotype is medium-sized. The chain combines TRBV20-1 with TRBJ2-1, with D unclear. Trimming pared 0 bases from V and 5 bases from J, leaving 8 bases between. This CDR3 region has 13 residues. The germline CDR1 and CDR2 sequences are DFQATT and SNEGSKA (reference sequence). CDR3 protein: CSAREGINNEQFF. The CDR3 DNA reads TGCAGTGCTAGAGAGGGTATCAACAATGAGCAGTTCTTC.

There are many counts of this clonotype. V usage is TRBV6-1 and J usage is TRBJ2-1; no clear D. Germline CDR1 MNHNS, CDR2 SASEGT. The CDR3 totals 16 residues. Trimming shortened V by 3 bases and J by 5 bases, and 17 bases separated the two germline ends. CDR3: CASSDPHGRLDNEQFF. The CDR3 nucleotides read TGTGCCAGCAGTGACCCTCACGGCAGGCTCGACAATGAGCAGTTCTTC.